This T cell receptor beta chain was documented in a study of T-cell reconstitution after alpha-beta-depleted transplantation in children. For TCRbeta, the library was prepared with unique molecular identifiers. TCRdb fed the PCR reads into MiXCR, producing one record per CDR3 protein. The data contain about 540,000 distinct CDR3 sequences, 20% to 30% of them singletons. There are a few counts of this clonotype. The CDR3 totals 14 residues. With V trimmed by 4 bases and J by 9 bases, 8 bases remained unmatched. CDR1 is SGHDN and CDR2 is FVKESK in the germline V gene. Sequencing was performed on PBMCs, taken before TCRalphabeta/CD19-depleted stem cell transplant. This clonotype was sampled from a boy younger than two with Wiskott-Aldrich syndrome, due to receive a stem cell transplant. The chain joins TRBV14 to TRBJ2-1, with TRBD1 identical over 8 bases. CDR3 sequence: CASSPPQGAFEQFF. The DNA for the CDR3 is TGTGCCAGCAGCCCCCCCCAGGGGGCGTTTGAGCAGTTCTTC.